This entry is about one T cell receptor (beta chain). The antigen is unknown. Treatment: roughly ten-day PBMC culture with coronavirus spike peptide pools or control peptides (ViraFEST assay). The Oncomine TCR Beta short-read assay sequenced DNA from cultured CD4+ T cells. TCRdb used MiXCR to reprocess the PCR reads, holding one entry per CDR3 protein. The sample lists approximately 21,000 distinct CDR3 sequences, roughly three fifths occurring once. This CDR3 comprises 14 residues. V was trimmed by 4 bases and J by 8 bases, leaving 17 bases between them. Looked up from germline, CDR1 is DFQATT and CDR2 is SNEGSKA (reference sequence). This entry is derived from a study of vaccination and CD4 T cells after COVID-19.

The input for sequencing was CD4+ T cells from blood, cultured in vitro, taken after SARS-CoV-2 vaccination. The V gene is TRBV20-1, the J gene TRBJ1-4; no clear D. The receptor was isolated from a human donor who received a COVID-19 vaccine. CDR3 nucleotide sequence: TGCAGTGCTAAACTACATGGTCTTTTGGAAAAACTGTTTTTT. Its translation: CSAKLHGLLEKLFF.